The 22 T cell receptor beta chains in this list originate from one sample, sequenced in a study of OX40 agonist ivuxolimab in advanced cancers. Sequencing used immunoSEQ multiplex PCR; TCRdb keeps in-frame clones, though not all of them. The sample includes about 110,000 clones, roughly 90% seen only once; the top ten take around 0.64%. The sample here was CD4+ or CD8+ T cells sorted from blood, taken in a trial of the OX40 agonist ivuxolimab. The receptors originated from an adult with an advanced solid tumor such as melanoma, head and neck, liver or kidney cancer.

The chain employs TRBV30 and TRBJ2-7; D is perhaps TRBD2 (5 bases). With 3 bases removed from V and 6 bases from J, the gap between germline ends came to 24 bases. This CDR3 comprises 16 residues. CDR1 and CDR2 (germline): GTSNPN, SVGIG (reference sequence). This chain's CDR3 is CAWSLAEFAGEAEQYF. CDR3 DNA sequence: TGTGCCTGGAGCCTAGCAGAATTTGCGGGCGAGGCCGAGCAGTACTTC. The complete variable domain, with remaining parts taken from reference TRBV30 and TRBJ2-7, reads SQTIHQWPATLVQPVGSPLSLECTVEGTSNPNLYWYRQAAGRGLQLLFYSVGIGQISSEVPQNLSASRPQDRQFILSSKKLLLSDSGFYLCAWSLAEFAGEAEQYFGPGTRLTVT.

The V and J genes are TRBV6-5 and TRBJ1-3, with unresolved D. Germline V lookup: CDR1 MNHEY, CDR2 SVGAGI. CDR3 length: 13 amino acids. Trimming took off 7 bases at V and 4 bases at J, with 11 bases between the two ends. CDR3 in DNA: TGTGCCAGCAACCCCCTTTCCGGAAACACCATATATTTT. Residues: CASNPLSGNTIYF.

The chain uses TRBV6-1 and TRBJ2-3; D tentatively fits TRBD1 or TRBD2 (5 bases each). The CDR3 totals 14 residues. Germline-derived CDR1 and CDR2 are MNHNS and SASEGT. V was trimmed by 0 bases and J by 8 bases, leaving 12 bases between them. CDR3 sequence: CASSEASGQGTQYF. In DNA form, the CDR3 reads TGTGCCAGCAGTGAAGCCAGCGGCCAGGGTACGCAGTATTTT.

A single count supports this clone. The rearrangement joins TRBV9 to TRBJ2-1; 11 positions match TRBD2. The CDR3 is made up of 15 amino acids. The V and J ends lost 0 bases and 7 bases, in that order; junction bases with no gene match: 3. The V gene's germline CDR1 is SGDLS and CDR2 YYNGEE. CDR3 loop: CASSVALAGVNEQFF. The CDR3 coding sequence is TGTGCCAGCAGCGTAGCACTAGCGGGAGTAAATGAGCAGTTCTTC.

This clone has only one observation. The V call is TRBV2, the J call TRBJ2-1, with unresolved D. Trimming shortened V by 7 bases and J by 8 bases, and 9 bases separated the two germline ends. The CDR3 is 11 amino acids. Germline CDR1 reads SNHLY; CDR2 reads FYNNEI. CDR3 DNA sequence: TGTGCCAGCAAGAAGTATGATGAGCAGTTCTTC. This gives the protein CASKKYDEQFF.

The chain employs TRBV30 and TRBJ2-7; D possibly matches TRBD1 or TRBD2 (5 bases each). CDR1 and CDR2 from the germline V gene are GTSNPN and SVGIG (reference sequence). The CDR3 loop spans 13 amino acids. Deletions cut 4 bases from V and 0 bases from J, with 10 bases between. The CDR3 loop reads CAWKVGGSYEQYF. CDR3 coding DNA: TGTGCCTGGAAAGTTGGGGGCTCCTACGAGCAGTACTTC.

V usage is TRBV19 and J usage is TRBJ2-6; tentatively, D is TRBD2 (5 bases). Per germline, CDR1 LNHDA and CDR2 SQIVND (reference sequence). The CDR3 consists of 14 residues. V dropped 5 bases and J dropped 0 bases, with 5 bases sitting between them. The DNA for the CDR3 is TGTGCCAGTAGTGAGGGCTCTGGGGCCAACGTCCTGACTTTC. Its protein product is CASSEGSGANVLTF. Looking up the rest from reference TRBV19 and TRBJ2-6 gives the full variable domain: DGGITQSPKYLFRKEGQNVTLSCEQNLNHDAMYWYRQDPGQGLRLIYYSQIVNDFQKGDIAEGYSVSREKKESFPLTVTSAQKNPTAFYLCASSEGSGANVLTFGAGSRLTVL.

This clone was picked up one time. The chain has TRBV6-6 and TRBJ1-2; 9 bases map to TRBD1. Unmatched junction bases numbered 4, after V lost 5 bases and J lost 3 bases. The CDR3 is 14 amino acids. Germline V gene lookup returns CDR1 MNHNY and CDR2 SVGAGI (reference sequence). The CDR3 loop reads CASSTRDRDYGYTF. CDR3 DNA: TGTGCCAGCAGTACCCGGGACAGGGACTATGGCTACACCTTC.

The chain uses TRBV5-6 and TRBJ2-2; D may be TRBD1 (5 bases). V was trimmed by 6 bases and J by 4 bases, leaving 16 bases between them. The CDR3 is 15 residues long. Germline CDR1 SGHDT, CDR2 YYEEEE. In nucleotides, the CDR3 is TGTGCCAGCATCCTGGGGCTGGGTTCCACCGGGGAGCTGTTTTTT. This encodes CASILGLGSTGELFF.

The J gene is TRBJ1-2, the V gene TRBV11-2; TRBD1 is a possible D gene (5 bases). This CDR3 is 13 amino acids long. V lost 6 bases, J lost 5 bases, and 13 bases lay in between. CDR1 SGHAT and CDR2 FQNNGV come from the germline V gene. As DNA, the CDR3 is TGTGCCAGCAGTAATGGGGGAACTTATGGCTACACCTTC. The encoded protein is CASSNGGTYGYTF.

The chain carries TRBV6-5 and TRBJ1-2; no clear D gene. Between the trimmed V and J ends, which lost 2 bases and 7 bases, there was a span of 11 bases. There are 13 residues in the CDR3. CDR1 is MNHEY, CDR2 SVGAGI, per germline. Here the CDR3 DNA reads TGTGCCAGCAGTTACGAAAGGGTTAGTGGCTACACCTTC. The encoded protein is CASSYERVSGYTF.

This chain connects TRBV18 to TRBJ1-4, with D perhaps matching TRBD1 (6 bases). V was trimmed by 0 bases and J by 12 bases, leaving 14 bases between them. The CDR3 has 14 residues. Looked up from germline, CDR1 is KGHSH and CDR2 is LQKENI. This CDR3 is CASSPPGRPGELFF. CDR3 nucleotides: TGTGCCAGCTCACCACCTGGACGGCCAGGGGAACTGTTTTTT.

This rearrangement joins TRBV14 to TRBJ2-1; D might be TRBD2 (6 bases). CDR3 length: 16 amino acids. The V and J ends lost 4 bases and 1 base respectively, with 14 bases between them. Germline CDR1 reads SGHDN; CDR2 reads FVKESK. The CDR3 sequence is CASSRGRDLSYNEQFF. DNA for the CDR3: TGTGCCAGCAGCCGCGGCCGGGACTTGTCCTACAATGAGCAGTTCTTC.

The chain carries TRBV9 and TRBJ1-2, with 7 bases matching TRBD1. V dropped 0 bases and J dropped 3; count of bases not matched to a gene: 8. CDR1 is SGDLS and CDR2 is YYNGEE in the germline V gene. The CDR3 sequence is 16 residues long. CDR3 sequence reads: CASSVDHGGTDYGYTF. The CDR3 nucleotides are TGTGCCAGCAGCGTAGACCACGGCGGGACAGACTATGGCTACACCTTC.

This clone was detected only once. The chain couples TRBV6-6 to TRBJ1-1, with a tentative D call TRBD1 (6 bases). Germline lookup yields CDR1 MNHNY and CDR2 SVGAGI (reference sequence). Trimming removed 8 bases from V and 0 bases from J, with 13 bases in between. The CDR3 is 14 amino acids. CDR3 in amino acids: CASLRDTLNTEAFF. CDR3 DNA sequence: TGTGCCAGCCTGCGGGACACCTTGAACACTGAAGCTTTCTTT.

The chain joins TRBV30 to TRBJ2-5, with D possibly being TRBD2 (6 bases). V shed 1 base and J shed 5 bases, with 14 bases lying between them. CDR3 length: 14 residues. Germline loops: CDR1 GTSNPN, CDR2 SVGIG (reference sequence). The CDR3: CAWSAGLWGETQYF. In nucleotides, the CDR3 is TGTGCCTGGAGTGCGGGACTCTGGGGGGAGACCCAGTACTTC.

This chain links TRBV9 with TRBJ1-6; D remains unclear. Germline assignment: CDR1 SGDLS and CDR2 YYNGEE. Deletions cut 4 bases from V and 7 bases from J, with 12 bases between. CDR3 length equals 14 residues. The DNA for the CDR3 is TGTGCCAGCAGCTTTGGACGGGAGAATTCACCCCTCCACTTT. It is translated as CASSFGRENSPLHF.

The chain joins TRBV6-1 to TRBJ1-5, with D perhaps matching TRBD1 (6 bases). The germline gives CDR1 MNHNS, CDR2 SASEGT. V lost 3 bases and J lost 7, with 16 bases in between. The CDR3 spans 15 residues. CDR3 nucleotides: TGTGCCAGCAGTGATCACGAGGGGGGCGCCCAGCCCCAGCATTTT. Encoded protein: CASSDHEGGAQPQHF.

The V gene is TRBV7-4, the J gene TRBJ2-3, with 10 bases lining up with TRBD2. V lost 7 bases, J lost 2 bases, and 3 bases stayed unmatched. Germline CDR1 is SGHVT and CDR2 is SQSDAQ. The CDR3 has 14 residues. CDR3 bases: TGTGCCAGCATTAGCGGGAGGACCACAGATACGCAGTATTTT. Amino acids: CASISGRTTDTQYF.

The CDR3 nucleotides read TGTGCCACCAGCAGGGACCGGGGCCGCGTCTCTTTCTTT. Translation: CATSRDRGRVSFF. The rearrangement joins TRBV15 to TRBJ1-1; D might be TRBD1 (5 bases). The germline V gene has CDR1 LNHNV and CDR2 YYDKDF (reference sequence). The V and J ends lost 3 bases and 12 bases respectively, with 17 bases between them. CDR3 length equals 13 residues. Combining the CDR3 with reference TRBV15 and TRBJ1-1 gives the whole variable domain DAMVIQNPRYQVTQFGKPVTLSCSQTLNHNVMYWYQQKSSQAPKLLFHYYDKDFNNEADTPDNFQSRRPNTSFCFLDIRSPGLGDTAMYLCATSRDRGRVSFFGQGTRLTVV.

The chain joins TRBV7-9 to TRBJ2-3, with D perhaps assigned TRBD1 or TRBD2 (5 bases each). This CDR3 is 15 amino acids long. CDR1 is SEHNR and CDR2 is FQNEAQ in the germline V gene (reference sequence). Trimming stripped 1 base from V and 1 base from J, with 9 bases between. Here the CDR3 reads CASSLDPGRTDTQYF. The CDR3 nucleotides read TGTGCCAGCAGCTTAGATCCGGGACGCACAGATACGCAGTATTTT.

The rearrangement joins TRBV11-2 to TRBJ1-2; no definite D call. The germline CDR1 and CDR2 sequences are SGHAT and FQNNGV. V dropped 2 bases and J dropped 6 bases, with 7 bases sitting between them. The CDR3 spans 12 residues. For the CDR3, the DNA is TGTGCCAGCAGCTTATATGCCAATGGCTACACCTTC. This encodes CASSLYANGYTF. Combining the CDR3 with reference TRBV11-2 and TRBJ1-2 gives the whole variable domain EAGVAQSPRYKIIEKRQSVAFWCNPISGHATLYWYQQILGQGPKLLIQFQNNGVVDDSQLPKDRFSAERLKGVDSTLKIQPAKLEDSAVYLCASSLYANGYTFGSGTRLTVV.